The clone carrying this TCR beta chain was observed at least ten times. What it binds is not known. A read error may account for a junction end that differs from germline. The CDR3 runs 15 residues. CDR1 is SGHVS, CDR2 FQNEAQ, per germline. The sample is drawn from a study of T cell repertoires in cytomegalovirus infection. Looking at the study overall: Recently identified HLA-C-restricted CMV epitopes were among the peptides used. CMV infection plus the matching HLA type was flagged by public TCR beta signatures.

TCRdb reanalysed the reads using MiXCR and keeps one entry per CDR3 protein. The sample carries roughly 68,000 distinct CDR3 sequences, 20% to 25% recorded once. Findings and limits, study-wide: Summed frequency of shared TCR beta families picked out CMV carriers who also had the relevant HLA. HLA-C-restricted, CMV-specific TCR beta clonotypes were dominant ex vivo.

The TCR sequence derives from a human donor in good health (CMV status not recorded). Some clones in this sample may be carry-over from other donors' samples. The rearrangement joins TRBV7-8 to TRBJ1-1; D is possibly TRBD1 (6 bases). Sequenced material: CD8+ T cells from cultured PBMCs, taken from culture after CMV antigen stimulation. CDR3: CASSLLTGLKTEAFF. CDR3 in DNA: TGTGCCAGCAGCTTATTAACAGGGCTGAAGACTGAAGCTTTCTTT.